This TCR beta chain emerged from a study of OX40 agonist ivuxolimab in advanced cancers. Study in general: The study enrolled dose-escalation patients with hepatocellular carcinoma, melanoma, renal cell or head and neck cancer. Having had anti-PD-1, anti-PD-L1 or anti-CTLA-4 therapy before was allowed, and over 35% had some.

Study-level findings and limits: Partial responders treated at 0.1-3.0 mg/kg exhibited clonal expansion among the lowest measured.

Using immunoSEQ multiplex PCR, the repertoire was profiled, and TCRdb retains in-frame clones only, with some absent. The sample contains tens of thousands of clones, around 87% of which appear only once. On this clone: Its target is not known.

This receptor was obtained from an adult with an advanced solid tumor such as melanoma, head and neck, liver or kidney cancer. Sequenced here: CD4+ or CD8+ T cells sorted from blood, sampled in a trial of the OX40 agonist ivuxolimab.

The CDR3 nucleotides are TGTGCCAGCAGTGAAGCGACGCGACAGGCCCCCAATGAGCAGTTCTTC. This gives the protein CASSEATRQAPNEQFF. The chain carries TRBV6-1 and TRBJ2-1; D may be TRBD1 (6 bases). Germline loops: CDR1 MNHNS, CDR2 SASEGT. The CDR3 totals 16 residues. The V and J ends lost 0 bases and 6 bases respectively, with 15 bases between them.